The 2 T cell receptor beta chains below all came from one sample that was sequenced in a study of T cells in Graves' hyperthyroidism and ophthalmopathy. It was RNA transcripts that yielded the amplified TCR beta CDR3 regions. HTBI primers were the set used in a first-round RT-PCR of the TCR CDR3. TCRdb reprocessed the multiplex PCR reads with MiXCR, giving one entry per CDR3 protein. The sample carries 800,000 or so distinct CDR3 sequences, around 39% recorded once. Sequences were obtained from blood. These receptors were collected from a man aged 18 to 30 with Graves' hyperthyroidism.

This clonotype has at least ten counts. V usage is TRBV7-2 and J usage is TRBJ2-2; tentative D call: TRBD2 (5 bases). Trimming removed 10 bases from V and 0 bases from J, with 9 bases in between. This CDR3 has 13 amino acids. Germline V gives CDR1 SGHTA, CDR2 FQGNSA. CDR3 protein: CAMDWSNTGELFF. The CDR3, as DNA: TGTGCCATGGACTGGTCGAACACCGGGGAGCTGTTTTTT. Filled out from reference TRBV7-2 and TRBJ2-2, the complete variable domain reads GAGVSQSPSNKVTEKGKDVELRCDPISGHTALYWYRQSLGQGLEFLIYFQGNSAPDKSGLPSDRFSAERTGGSVSTLTIQRTQQEDSAVYLCAMDWSNTGELFFGEGSRLTVL.

Remarks on this clonotype: One end of the junction varies from germline; a read error may be responsible. The chain links TRBV19 to TRBJ1-2; D not certain. Germline V lookup: CDR1 LNHDA, CDR2 SQIVND (reference sequence). The CDR3 has 15 amino acids. DNA of the CDR3: TGTGCCGGTAGTATGGGCCCCGCTTTTGGGGATGGCTACACCTTC. This codes for CAGSMGPAFGDGYTF. Looking up the rest from reference TRBV19 and TRBJ1-2 gives the full variable domain: DGGITQSPKYLFRKEGQNVTLSCEQNLNHDAMYWYRQDPGQGLRLIYYSQIVNDFQKGDIAEGYSVSREKKESFPLTVTSAQKNPTAFYLCAGSMGPAFGDGYTFGSGTRLTVV.